Below are 24 T cell receptor beta chains sequenced from a single sample in a study of T cell changes during pregnancy in multiple sclerosis. Libraries were prepared by immunoSEQ multiplex PCR; TCRdb keeps only in-frame clonotypes and omits some of them. The repertoire holds 45,000 to 70,000 clones, with roughly 90% as singletons. The source was peripheral blood, collected in the third trimester of pregnancy. The receptor set was obtained from a female donor in good health, enrolled as a control in a pregnancy study.

The chain joins TRBV30 to TRBJ2-4, with TRBD1 as a possible D gene (5 bases). The CDR3 is made up of 13 amino acids. V shed 2 bases and J shed 4 bases, with 9 bases lying between them. Germline V lookup: CDR1 GTSNPN, CDR2 SVGIG (reference sequence). CDR3 residues: CAWSLKGKNIQYF. CDR3 coding DNA: TGTGCCTGGAGTTTAAAGGGGAAAAACATTCAGTACTTC.

This chain joins TRBV6-6 and TRBJ2-2; TRBD2 is a possible D gene (6 bases). The ends were cut back, 2 bases at V and 1 base at J, with 8 bases in the middle. CDR1 and CDR2 (germline): MNHNY, SVGAGI (reference sequence). This CDR3 contains 15 residues. The CDR3 region is CASSYRRGNTGELFF. CDR3 DNA: TGTGCCAGCAGTTACCGGCGGGGGAACACCGGGGAGCTGTTTTTT.

The rearrangement joins TRBV4-1 to TRBJ2-3; TRBD2 matches 12 bases. V lost 3 bases to trimming and J lost 4 bases; unmatched junction nucleotides: 5. In germline, CDR1 is MGHRA, CDR2 YSYEKL. The length of the CDR3 is 16 residues. CDR3 bases: TGCGCCAGCAGCCATGCTAGCGGGAGGGCCTCAGATACGCAGTATTTT. Amino acid sequence: CASSHASGRASDTQYF.

This clone was recorded once. The V and J genes are TRBV7-3 and TRBJ1-5, with TRBD1 identical over 10 bases. Germline CDR1 is SGHTA and CDR2 is FQGTGA. Trimming removed 1 base from V and 3 bases from J; junction bases left unmatched: 9. The CDR3 sequence is 18 residues long. Written as DNA, the CDR3 is TGTGCCAGCAGCTTAATCCGGGGACAGGGGAGCGTCAATCAGCCCCAGCATTTT. It codes for CASSLIRGQGSVNQPQHF.

The chain joins TRBV6-1 to TRBJ1-5; 7 bases map to TRBD1. The CDR3 spans 15 residues. V was clipped by 0 bases and J by 9 bases; unmatched bases: 8. Germline lookup yields CDR1 MNHNS and CDR2 SASEGT. This chain's CDR3 is CASSEAGGMGAPQHF. CDR3 nucleotides: TGTGCCAGCAGTGAAGCAGGGGGCATGGGTGCGCCCCAGCATTTT.

The rearrangement joins TRBV5-5 to TRBJ1-2; 8 nucleotides align to TRBD1. Germline trimming cut 4 bases from V and 3 bases from J; bases unmatched to any gene: 5. Germline V gives CDR1 SGHKS, CDR2 YYEKEE (reference sequence). The CDR3 contains 14 residues. CDR3 loop: CASSSAGGDYGYTF. CDR3 in DNA: TGTGCCAGCAGCAGTGCAGGGGGCGACTATGGCTACACCTTC.

The rearrangement joins TRBV7-9 to TRBJ2-7; possibly TRBD1 for D (6 bases). CDR3 length equals 17 residues. The germline V gene encodes CDR1 SEHNR and CDR2 FQNEAQ (reference sequence). Deletions cut 1 base from V and 2 bases from J, with 18 bases between. The CDR3: CASSLVGFDRNPYEQYF. The CDR3 DNA is TGTGCCAGCAGCTTAGTAGGTTTCGACAGGAACCCCTACGAGCAGTACTTC.

This chain connects TRBV4-1 to TRBJ1-5; D might be TRBD1 (5 bases). The ends were cut back, 0 bases at V and 6 bases at J, with 12 bases in the middle. The germline CDR1 and CDR2 sequences are MGHRA and YSYEKL. The CDR3 sequence is 15 residues long. CDR3 region: CASSQDWRGAQPQHF. The CDR3 DNA reads as TGCGCCAGCAGCCAAGATTGGAGGGGCGCTCAGCCCCAGCATTTT.

This clone was detected once. The chain couples TRBV11-3 to TRBJ2-1; 13 bases fit TRBD2. This CDR3 is built from 16 residues. Germline lookup yields CDR1 SGHNT and CDR2 YENEEA. The V segment lost 4 bases and the J segment 4 bases; nucleotides outside the gene matches: 4. In nucleotides, the CDR3 is TGTGCCAGCAGCTGGACTAGCGGGAGAATATACAATGAGCAGTTCTTC. Translation: CASSWTSGRIYNEQFF.

The gene calls are TRBV12-5 and TRBJ1-1; D might be TRBD1 (6 bases). The CDR3 spans 15 residues. Trimming left V 1 base short and J 1 base short, with 10 bases between. The germline gives CDR1 LGHNT, CDR2 FRNRAP. This CDR3 reads CASGLELQGNTEAFF. The DNA of the CDR3 is TGTGCTAGTGGTTTGGAGCTACAGGGGAACACTGAAGCTTTCTTT.

The genes are TRBV5-8 and TRBJ2-5, with D perhaps matching TRBD2 (5 bases). Germline assignment: CDR1 SGHTS and CDR2 YDEGEE. The CDR3 spans 15 residues. V shed 3 bases and J shed 1 base, with 13 bases lying between them. The DNA for the CDR3 is TGTGCCAGCAGCTATGGACTGAGCCGCCAAGAGACCCAGTACTTC. Translating gives CASSYGLSRQETQYF. The full variable domain, rest sourced from reference TRBV5-8 and TRBJ2-5, is EAGVTQSPTHLIKTRGQQATLRCSPISGHTSVYWYQQALGLGLQFLLWYDEGEERNRGNFPPRFSGRQFPNYSSELNVNALELEDSALYLCASSYGLSRQETQYFGPGTRLLVL.

J is TRBJ2-2 and V is TRBV28, with 8 bases aligning to TRBD1. Germline trimming cut 8 bases from V and 5 bases from J; bases unmatched to any gene: 4. Germline CDR1 is MDHEN and CDR2 is SYDVKM. CDR3 length: 13 amino acids. The CDR3 loop is CASLNRGTGELFF. In DNA form, the CDR3 reads TGTGCCAGCCTAAACAGGGGGACCGGGGAGCTGTTTTTT.

The sample holds one count of this clone. V gene TRBV19 combines with J gene TRBJ2-7; 8 nucleotides match TRBD1. Trimming removed 1 base from V and 6 bases from J; junction bases left unmatched: 8. This CDR3 is built from 15 residues. Germline loops: CDR1 LNHDA, CDR2 SQIVND (reference sequence). The CDR3 is CASSIARTGIGEQYF. The CDR3 coding sequence is TGTGCCAGTAGTATAGCGCGGACAGGGATCGGCGAGCAGTACTTC.

The chain has TRBV6-9 and TRBJ1-1; D possibly corresponds to TRBD1 (5 bases). The CDR3 contains 12 residues. V lost 6 bases and J 11 bases, leaving 16 bases between the germline ends. CDR1 is MNHGY, CDR2 SVAAGI, per germline. In DNA form, the CDR3 reads TGTGCCAGCAGGCATTGGGGGGGATCGGCTTTCTTT. Translated, it gives CASRHWGGSAFF.

The chain uses TRBV4-1 and TRBJ2-1; TRBD1 is a possible D gene (5 bases). Germline loops: CDR1 MGHRA, CDR2 YSYEKL. V shed 1 base and J shed 3 bases, with 13 bases lying between them. The CDR3 has 16 amino acids. The CDR3 DNA follows: TGCGCCAGCAGCCAAGTGGGCAGGGCGGACTACAATGAGCAGTTCTTC. Translating it yields CASSQVGRADYNEQFF.

The chain employs TRBV9 and TRBJ2-7; 11 bases are shared with TRBD2. The length of the CDR3 is 15 residues. Looked up from germline, CDR1 is SGDLS and CDR2 is YYNGEE. J gave up 3 bases and V 3 bases, and 5 bases lay outside the gene matches. CDR3 amino acids: CASSGGTSGIYEQYF. The CDR3 DNA is TGTGCCAGCAGCGGGGGGACTAGCGGAATCTACGAGCAGTACTTC.

The chain recombines TRBV4-1 with TRBJ1-5; D is unclear. The V gene's germline CDR1 is MGHRA and CDR2 YSYEKL. This CDR3 is 13 amino acids long. Between the trimmed V and J ends, which lost 0 bases and 6 bases, there was a span of 6 bases. This CDR3 reads CASSQEIGQPQHF. DNA for the CDR3: TGCGCCAGCAGCCAAGAAATCGGTCAGCCCCAGCATTTT.

To note about this clone: Other nucleotide sequences from this sample produce the same CDR3. This rearrangement joins TRBV6-5 to TRBJ2-7, with D unresolved. Trimming removed 1 base from V and 2 bases from J, with 15 bases in between. Germline V gene data show CDR1 as MNHEY and CDR2 as SVGAGI. This CDR3 contains 16 residues. The CDR3 DNA follows: TGTGCCAGCAGTTACTTGAGCCAGAGCAGGACCTACGAGCAGTACTTC. Protein product: CASSYLSQSRTYEQYF.

This clone was counted a few times. CDR3 coding DNA: TGCGCCAGCAGCTGGGGGGTTCGCGGTAGCACAGATACGCAGTATTTT. This codes for CASSWGVRGSTDTQYF. V gene TRBV5-1 combines with J gene TRBJ2-3; a possible D gene is TRBD2 (6 bases). Germline V gives CDR1 SGHRS, CDR2 YFSETQ. V was trimmed by 3 bases and J by 0 bases, leaving 14 bases between them. The CDR3 length is 16 residues.

DNA for the CDR3: TGCGCCAGCAGCCCTCAAACAGGCTCTGGGGCCAACGTCCTGACTTTC. Its translation: CASSPQTGSGANVLTF. V and J are TRBV4-3 and TRBJ2-6; D is possibly TRBD1 (5 bases). CDR1 is LGHNA and CDR2 is YSLEER in the germline V gene. The length of the CDR3 is 16 residues. The V gene lost 4 bases and the J gene lost 0 bases, with 10 bases spanning the gap.

The chain uses TRBV6-5 and TRBJ2-7, with 11 positions matching TRBD1. Germline V CDR1 and CDR2: MNHEY, SVGAGI. Trimming cost V 5 bases and J 9 bases; bases outside gene matches: 6. This CDR3 region has 13 residues. CDR3: CASSGGQGGRQYF. The CDR3 DNA sequence: TGTGCCAGCAGTGGGGGACAGGGGGGTAGGCAGTACTTC.

The chain joins TRBV5-1 to TRBJ2-7, with 9 bases identical to TRBD1. J gave up 2 bases and V 4 bases, and 10 bases lay outside the gene matches. Germline V gene sequence: CDR1 SGHRS, CDR2 YFSETQ. The CDR3 totals 16 residues. The CDR3 DNA is TGCGCCAGCAGCAGGGGACAGGGTCTTGGAACCTACGAGCAGTACTTC. It translates to CASSRGQGLGTYEQYF.

The rearrangement uses TRBV2 and TRBJ1-2; TRBD1 might be the D (6 bases). Looked up from germline, CDR1 is SNHLY and CDR2 is FYNNEI. V shed 4 bases and J shed 8 bases, with 20 bases lying between them. There are 15 residues in the CDR3. The CDR3 spells CASSAETGLYSGYTF. The CDR3 region has the DNA TGTGCCAGCAGTGCCGAGACAGGTCTATACTCGGGCTACACCTTC.

This rearrangement joins TRBV7-6 to TRBJ2-7; tentatively, D is TRBD1 (7 bases). V dropped 5 bases and J dropped 2 bases, with 10 bases sitting between them. The CDR3 has 13 residues. The germline V gene has CDR1 SGHVS and CDR2 FNYEAQ. The CDR3 nucleotides are TGTGCCAGCAGCCCCAGGGGGGCCTACGAGCAGTACTTC. It is translated as CASSPRGAYEQYF.